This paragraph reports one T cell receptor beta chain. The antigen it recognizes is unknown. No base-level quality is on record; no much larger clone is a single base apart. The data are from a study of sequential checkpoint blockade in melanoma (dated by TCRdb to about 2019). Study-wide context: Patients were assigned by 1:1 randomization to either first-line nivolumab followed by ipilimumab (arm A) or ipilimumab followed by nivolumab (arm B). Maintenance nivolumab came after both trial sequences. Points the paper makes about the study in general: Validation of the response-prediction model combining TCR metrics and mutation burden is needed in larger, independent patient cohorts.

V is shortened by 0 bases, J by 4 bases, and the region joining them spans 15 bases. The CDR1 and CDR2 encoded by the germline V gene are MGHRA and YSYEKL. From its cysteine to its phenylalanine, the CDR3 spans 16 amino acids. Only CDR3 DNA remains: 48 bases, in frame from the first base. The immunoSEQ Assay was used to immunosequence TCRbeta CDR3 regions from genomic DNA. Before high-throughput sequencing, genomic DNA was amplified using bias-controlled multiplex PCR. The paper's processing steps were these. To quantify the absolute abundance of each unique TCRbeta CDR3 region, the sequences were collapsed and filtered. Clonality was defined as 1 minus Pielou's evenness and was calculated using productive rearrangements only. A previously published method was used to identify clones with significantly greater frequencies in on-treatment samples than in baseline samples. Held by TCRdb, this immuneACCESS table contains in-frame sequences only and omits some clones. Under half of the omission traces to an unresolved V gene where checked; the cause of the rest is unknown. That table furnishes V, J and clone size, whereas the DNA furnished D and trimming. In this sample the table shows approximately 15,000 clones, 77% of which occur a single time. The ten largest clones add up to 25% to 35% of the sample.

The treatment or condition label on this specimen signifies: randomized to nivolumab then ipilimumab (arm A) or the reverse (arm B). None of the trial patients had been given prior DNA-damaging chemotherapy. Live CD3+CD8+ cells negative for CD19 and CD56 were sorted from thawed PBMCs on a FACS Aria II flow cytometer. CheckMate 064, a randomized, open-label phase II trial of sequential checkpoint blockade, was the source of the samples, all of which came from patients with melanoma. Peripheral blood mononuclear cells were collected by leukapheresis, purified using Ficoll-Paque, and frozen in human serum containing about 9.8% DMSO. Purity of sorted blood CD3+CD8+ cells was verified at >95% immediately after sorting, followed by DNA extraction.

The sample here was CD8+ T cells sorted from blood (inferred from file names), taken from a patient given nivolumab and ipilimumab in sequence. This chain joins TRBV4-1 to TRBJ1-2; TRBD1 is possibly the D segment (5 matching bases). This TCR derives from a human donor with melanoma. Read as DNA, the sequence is TGCGCCAGCAGCCAAGAATCCGGGGGTTTCGGCTATGGCTACACCTTC. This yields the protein CASSQESGGFGYGYTF.